The rows below give T cell receptor beta chains drawn from one sample of a study of blood T cell repertoires in COVID-19. The protocol was immunoSEQ multiplex PCR, while the TCRdb copy is restricted to in-frame clones and leaves out a portion. The data hold around 130,000 clones, with roughly 91% observed a single time. Sequenced sample: peripheral blood. The receptors originated from a man between 45 and 60 years old with active or convalescent COVID-19. CDR3s leave out the opening cysteine and the closing phenylalanine or tryptophan.

TRBJ2-7,TRBV19,ASSIQTGNEQY
TRBJ2-7,TRBV27,ASSRAGQGSYEQY
TRBJ2-1,TRBV7-2,ASSLGERGGNNEQF
TRBJ1-2,TRBV19,ASSIPHRQDGYT
TRBJ2-7,TRBV28,ASSAGGGTARAYEQY
TRBJ2-7,TRBV29-1,SVGTTGSYEQY
TRBJ1-2,TRBV27,ASSRTGRFYGYT
TRBJ2-7,TRBV3-1/TRBV3-2,ASSQGGVMRY
TRBJ2-3,TRBV29-1,SAGTGTDTQY
TRBJ1-3,TRBV9,ASSVADLRGMVGNTIY
TRBJ1-1,TRBV10-3,AISEGEGTEAF
TRBJ2-7,TRBV12-5,ASGYGHPYEQY
TRBJ2-7,TRBV6-5,ASSRRGQGSYEQY
TRBJ2-3,TRBV3-1/TRBV3-2,ASSPTDGGVDTDTQY
TRBJ2-5,TRBV7-9,ASSLERGQETQY
TRBJ1-2,TRBV28,ASSIPGQTSYGYT
TRBJ2-1,TRBV5-4,ASSLLGRNNEQF
TRBJ1-2,TRBV18,ASSPGQDVYGYT
TRBJ1-5,TRBV18,ASSRADNQPQH
TRBJ2-7,TRBV6-5,ASSFQGTSYEQY
TRBJ1-1,TRBV5-4,ASSLDPLSMNTEAF
TRBJ1-4,TRBV7-2,ASSLWQNEKLF
TRBJ2-3,TRBV5-1,ASSLGLAGLDTQY
TRBJ1-4,TRBV28,ASSFSTGGQGEKLF
TRBJ2-5,TRBV6-1,ASSDPGTGGETQY
TRBJ2-5,TRBV2,ASSERRGQETQY
TRBJ1-5,TRBV28,ASSLESLDQPQH
TRBJ1-4,TRBV29-1,SVHDRDRDATNEKLF
TRBJ2-7,TRBV3-1/TRBV3-2,ASSQGRLSYEQY
TRBJ2-7,TRBV27,ASSRSLAGGLYEQY
TRBJ1-4,TRBV29-1,SVRQGNGEKLF
TRBJ2-7,TRBV6-2/TRBV6-3,ASSQGSTGTVPYEQY
TRBJ2-1,TRBV28,ASRTRIAGGYDNEQF
TRBJ1-5,TRBV30,AWSEGPQVEQPQH
TRBJ2-6,TRBV7-8,ASSFPGRGANVLT
TRBJ2-2,TRBV21-1,ASSAGTYTGELF
TRBJ2-7,TRBV9,ASSVVAGGIHEQY
TRBJ2-6,TRBV6-2/TRBV6-3,ASSYGQEFSGANVLT
TRBJ2-3,TRBV6-5,ASSSLATLVDDTQY
TRBJ1-2,TRBV19,ASSPVTGGDYGYT
TRBJ1-3,TRBV7-2,ASSLVTGGNTIY
TRBJ1-5,TRBV21-1,ASSNREGWQPQH
TRBJ1-5,TRBV5-8,ASSLAGNQPQH
TRBJ2-3,TRBV7-6,ASRKSRQTLGGDTQY
TRBJ2-7,TRBV21-1,ASSKAPDIYEQY
TRBJ1-2,TRBV7-8,ASSLGTGSSYGYT
TRBJ2-7,TRBV2,ASRALQGAHGYEQY
TRBJ1-1,TRBV5-1,ASSLDGRNTEAF
TRBJ2-1,TRBV29-1,SVESRVGTGYNEQF
TRBJ2-1,TRBV7-6,ASSQLAGGGTSYNEQF
TRBJ2-1,TRBV27,ASSLRSTYNEQF
TRBJ2-3,TRBV5-1,ASSLERGHPDTQY
TRBJ1-5,TRBV9,ASSVSGESQPQH
TRBJ2-3,TRBV11-2,ASSLSWASGTDTQY
TRBJ1-1,TRBV5-1,ASSLDGTAGEAF
TRBJ2-5,TRBV12-3/TRBV12-4,ASNSIFRETQY
TRBJ2-5,TRBV7-8,ASSLGLAGNQETQY